What follows describes a single TCR beta chain. This specimen comes from a study of cytomegalovirus exposure and HLA in healthy donors. PCR was performed using 60 Vbeta and 13 Jbeta primers. Clones were sequenced by immunoSEQ multiplex PCR, and TCRdb holds only the in-frame ones, with some missing. The sample has about 64,000 clones; the top ten hold 3.6%. Losses at the gene ends were 3 bases for V and 6 bases for J; bases not matched to a gene: 5. CDR1 MNHNS and CDR2 SASEGT come from the germline V gene. The CDR3 covers 14 residues. The material sequenced was PBMCs. The chain links TRBV6-1 to TRBJ1-3; 7 nucleotides line up with TRBD1. The clonotype was recovered from a woman under 30 in good health and CMV-seronegative. CDR3 nucleotide sequence: TGTGCCAGCAGTGAGCAGGGGGTGGTAAACACCATATATTTT. It specifies CASSEQGVVNTIYF.